The TCR beta chain described here comes from a study of cytomegalovirus exposure and HLA in healthy donors listed by TCRdb under 2017. Looking at the study overall: An earlier analysis of about 560 of the donors reported roughly 300 Gb of sequence data and some 110 million unique TCR beta sequences obtained from approximately 180 million T cells. Among about 410 genotyped donors of the cohort, an average of roughly 230,000 unique TCR beta nucleotide sequences was sequenced per donor, of which about 19% were non-productive. The T cell repertoires of 670 or so subjects were profiled by immunosequencing and related to cytomegalovirus serostatus. The genetic ancestry cluster associated with self-reported Caucasian donors included 81% of the roughly 400 genotyped donors. To decide whether each TCR beta V gene segment behaved as functional or pseudogenic, an earlier analysis of nearly 600 of the donors relied on high-throughput TCR beta sequencing. The number of typed donors differed by locus: roughly 629-630 for A, B, C, DRB1 and DQB1; 500 to 550 for DQA1; 606 for DPA1; and 400 to 480 for DPB1. A separate validation cohort of about 110 different subjects was used in addition to the roughly 670-subject first cohort. All discovery cohort repertoires had been generated using a single sequencing platform. Genome-wide SNP genotypes for about 60% of the roughly 700 donors were used in a later genetic analysis, which treated that subset as a discovery cohort. Because of strong linkage in the cohort, roughly five DR-DQ haplotypes were treated as single units for association and clustering. Donor age, sex, ethnicity and CMV serostatus were compiled together with the repertoire data. A later analysis re-analyzed previously published TCR beta repertoires from 600 to 850 donors and added high-resolution HLA genotyping to study TCR occurrence patterns. HLA typing included class I and class II loci at four-digit resolution. Rather than using new phenotypic data, the later analysis identified candidate immune exposures from TCR beta sequences and from how often those sequences occurred across donors. The study aimed to test whether cataloging public T cell receptors could reveal signatures of past pathogen exposure. To predict cytomegalovirus infection status, the study combined high-throughput TCR immunosequencing, statistical association of individual TCRs with disease status, and machine learning. Around 330 gigabases of sequencing data and around 90 million unique TCR sequences made up an early release that covered over 550 HLA-typed donors.

In its sample, this clone was seen once. This clone's antigen is unknown. One base away there is no much larger clone; base qualities are not given. This sample also contains other DNA sequences that code for the same CDR3. What the research found in general, with its limitations: While some public TCRs were present in many individuals, most TCR sequences turned up only very rarely across donors. Broadly in line with IMGT annotations, most TCR beta V segments showed up in productive rearrangements about 87% or about 30% of the time in an earlier analysis of several hundred of the donors. A later analysis found that TCR association rates varied across HLA loci, with DRB1 alleles showing the most associated TCRs and HLA-C alleles the fewest. In a later analysis, several top co-occurrence clusters were reported to appear linked to parvovirus B19, influenza, CMV and Epstein-Barr virus. Specific HLA alleles were associated with around 18,000 TCR beta sequences at a false discovery rate of 0.05 in a later analysis. According to a later analysis, most CMV-associated TCR beta chains appeared to be HLA-restricted, and the HLA associations seemed to be driven largely by CMV exposure. The classifier was reported to diagnose cytomegalovirus status with high specificity and sensitivity in both the original cohort and the validation cohort. In this cohort, only TCR beta chains were sequenced, and detectable features were limited by the absence of alpha or paired-chain data. The authors suggested that the approach could potentially be generalized to other disease states and immunological phenotypes. HLA typing was unavailable for some donors at each locus, so association tests used only the typed subset. A further reported finding was that TCR beta sequences accurately predicted the HLA-A and HLA-B alleles for most subjects in the first cohort. In a later genetic analysis, fewer N-insertions in productive TCRs were reported among donors in an Asian-associated ancestry cluster than the approximately 670-donor mean. The study listed approximately 150 TCR beta chains as associated with cytomegalovirus. Correlated functional status among segregating V segments might be attributable to linkage disequilibrium, but an unknown experimental factor could not be ruled out. The 87-base-pair reads could not distinguish some IMGT-functional V segments, including TRBV6-2 and TRBV6-3, so those segments were excluded. Assigning TCR associations to individual alleles was difficult when HLA alleles, especially DR and DQ, strongly co-occurred. Compared with equally common non-associated chains, HLA-associated TCR beta chains in a later analysis were more clonally expanded and had lower generation probabilities. Because counts were too low, under 20 rarely observed V segments, including chromosome 9 orphons, were left out of the earlier analysis of over 550 of the donors. Immune exposure information for the cohort was limited to CMV serostatus. Sequencing depth was assumed to be roughly uniform across donors in the presence/absence analyses, though that assumption may not hold. V-gene and J-gene trimming of TCR beta chains was associated with a missense DCLRE1C variant in a later genetic analysis, and the association was replicated in an independent cohort. A cluster of highly shared sequence variants was judged likely to represent a technical artifact of the sequencing pipeline. In vitro tests confirmed that a few of the cytomegalovirus-associated TCR beta chains recognize cytomegalovirus antigens.

Receptor amplification or capture employed the immunoSEQ multiplex PCR assay. The multiplex PCR relied on a mix of 60 forward primers for TCR Vbeta segments and 13 reverse primers for TCR Jbeta segments. The CDR3 region of rearranged TCR beta genes was amplified from genomic DNA by a multiplex PCR assay. Amplified TCR beta libraries were sequenced as 87-base-pair reads on the Illumina HiSeq System. From the authors' description of their analysis: A later analysis tallied around 87 million unique TCR beta chains across the 660 or so repertoires, and about 10 million of those chains were shared by two or more donors. A nearest-neighbor algorithm error-corrected the raw reads and collapsed the reads into unique sequences, merging closely related sequences to remove PCR and sequencing errors. To assign V, D and J gene segments, CDR3 sequences were aligned to IMGT reference sequences. Each retained sequence needed at least a six-nucleotide match to both a V gene segment and a J gene segment. A rearrangement was called productive if the CDR3 had no stop codons and remained in frame with V and J, and every other rearrangement was called non-productive. Following IMGT convention, CDR3 was defined as the stretch from the second conserved V-encoded cysteine to the conserved J-encoded phenylalanine. Sequences without an unambiguous match to a single V gene segment were excluded from the earlier analysis of approximately 560 of the donors. In an earlier analysis of roughly 500 of the donors, V segments were called functional above 56.7% productive rearrangements and were called segregating when the between-donor standard deviation exceeded 5%. To diagnose cytomegalovirus status from the catalog of TCR beta chain sequences, a statistical classification framework was built. V and J gene assignment, in a later analysis, came from comparing TCR nucleotide sequences with IMGT/GENE-DB human TR gene sequences. A later analysis assigned CDR3 sequences and most-parsimonious VDJ recombination scenarios with the TCRdist pipeline. In a later analysis, each TCR beta chain was defined by its CDR3 amino acid sequence together with its V-gene family, and reads lacking a unique V-gene family were excluded. In a later analysis, some 600 highly shared, low-generation-probability nucleotide sequences were removed to address suspected cross-contamination and a sequencing artifact. A later analysis calculated a clonal expansion index for each public chain from normalized within-repertoire ranks of inferred template counts. In a later analysis, generation probabilities were computed with a VDJ recombination model fitted to out-of-frame rearrangements, and the resulting probabilities were checked against IGoR. A later analysis scored TCR-TCR, TCR-HLA and TCR-CMV co-occurrence with hypergeometric tests, applying a repertoire-size bias correction to TCR pairs. In a later analysis, false discovery rates were estimated by permuting HLA or CMV assignments 20 times. A later analysis grouped co-occurring TCRs with DBSCAN, adding TCRdist sequence similarity when clustering within HLA-allele-positive subsets. Repertoires with fewer than 30,000 or more than 120,000 public chains were left out of co-occurrence clustering, as were about 5 repertoires with anomalous nucleotide sharing. What TCRdb holds here is the immuneACCESS table cut down to in-frame rearrangements. Part of the clones is not present; checked against another copy, under half of the missing clones reflect an unresolved V gene, and the others are unexplained. The V and J calls and clone size are taken from that table; D and trimming were inferred from the DNA. The sample table shows around 200,000 clones, and around four fifths are seen once. The ten largest clones represent 0.58% of the sample.

In total, roughly 710 healthy bone marrow donors made up the cohort. At the time of sampling, all cohort members were nominally healthy, though unrecorded immune exposures were likely present. The donor tested CMV seronegative, placing the donor among the 300 to 400 seronegative members of the cohort. Every donor gave a peripheral blood sample, and the peripheral blood mononuclear cells from that sample were used for TCR beta sequencing. Genomic DNA was extracted from the blood cell samples with the Qiagen DNeasy Blood Extraction Kit. The V end gives up 2 bases and the J end 1 base, leaving 0 bases in the junction not matched to a gene. As encoded in the germline V gene, CDR1 is MDHEN while CDR2 is SYDVKM. CDR3 length: 14 amino acids, cysteine to phenylalanine. Only the CDR3 DNA is retained, 42 bases long and in frame from the first base.

This sequence originates from a middle-aged woman in good health and CMV-seronegative. Sample: PBMCs. In this chain, TRBV28 is recombined with TRBJ2-3, and TRBD2 matches 7 of the central bases. At the DNA level, the sequence is TGTGCCAGCAGTTTAGCGGGGGGCACAGATACGCAGTATTTT. This is translated as CASSLAGGTDTQYF. When the CDR3 is completed using the reference TRBV28 and TRBJ2-3 genes on either side, the full variable domain is DVKVTQSSRYLVKRTGEKVFLECVQDMDHENMFWYRQDPGLGLRLIYFSYDVKMKEKGDIPEGYSVSREKKERFSLILESASTNQTSMYLCASSLAGGTDTQYFGPGTRLTVL.